These 22 T cell receptor beta chains were sequenced from one sample in a study of control samples from healthy donors and cancer patients. Sequenced by immunoSEQ multiplex PCR; TCRdb stores in-frame clones only, minus some. The table includes a few hundred thousand clones, around 90% detected once. Sequenced material: PBMCs. These receptors originate from a man aged 35 to 55 with head and neck cancer.

The J gene is TRBJ2-1, the V gene TRBV27; D possibly matches TRBD1 or TRBD2 (6 bases each). V lost 7 bases, J lost 9 bases, and 19 bases lay in between. The germline V gene has CDR1 MNHEY and CDR2 SMNVEV (reference sequence). This CDR3 has 14 residues. CDR3 DNA: TGTGCCAGCACCCTAATAGAGGGGGGCGGTGAGCAGTTCTTC. Its protein product is CASTLIEGGGEQFF.

The chain uses TRBV6-2 or TRBV6-3 and TRBJ2-3; the D gene is possibly TRBD1 (5 bases). V was shortened by 6 bases and J by 2 bases, with 18 bases between the two germline ends. Germline V lookup: CDR1 MNHEY, CDR2 SVGEGT. CDR3 length equals 16 residues. In DNA form, the CDR3 reads TGTGCCAGCAGCCCGGGCAGGGTCACAGACACAGATACGCAGTATTTT. This codes for CASSPGRVTDTDTQYF.

This chain links TRBV2 with TRBJ1-5; D remains unclear. V lost 6 bases and J 0 bases, leaving 12 bases between the germline ends. The CDR3 sequence is 15 residues long. CDR1 SNHLY and CDR2 FYNNEI come from the germline V gene. CDR3 in amino acids: CASRATDVSNQPQHF. Here the CDR3 DNA reads TGTGCCAGCAGAGCGACGGATGTTAGCAATCAGCCCCAGCATTTT.

This chain connects TRBV4-2 to TRBJ1-3; D might be TRBD1 (6 bases). CDR1 and CDR2 (germline): LGHNA, YNFKEQ. CDR3 length: 17 amino acids. Trimming took 1 base from V and 3 from J, leaving 16 bases between them. CDR3: CASSQGAVGAFGNTIYF. Here the CDR3 DNA reads TGTGCCAGCAGCCAAGGGGCAGTGGGGGCTTTTGGAAACACCATATATTTT.

J is TRBJ2-7 and V is TRBV11-2; D possibly corresponds to TRBD2 (5 bases). V was pared by 2 bases and J by 5 bases, with 16 bases between. The CDR3 loop spans 15 amino acids. Germline values: CDR1 SGHAT, CDR2 FQNNGV. CDR3 sequence (DNA): TGTGCCAGCAGCTTAAACGTAGGTAGCGAGGACGAGCAGTACTTC. Its translation: CASSLNVGSEDEQYF.

The rearrangement uses TRBV5-1 and TRBJ2-7, with 12 bases that match TRBD1. V lost 7 bases and J lost 5; bases outside the gene matches: 4. The CDR3 is made up of 13 amino acids. Looked up from germline, CDR1 is SGHRS and CDR2 is YFSETQ. The CDR3 DNA is TGCGCCAGCCAGGGACAGGGGGCCCACGAGCAGTACTTC. This encodes CASQGQGAHEQYF.

This chain links TRBV19 with TRBJ1-2; a weak D match, TRBD1 (5 bases). CDR1 and CDR2 (germline): LNHDA, SQIVND (reference sequence). This CDR3 is built from 15 residues. The V and J ends lost 6 bases and 5 bases respectively, with 19 bases between them. The CDR3 spells CASREYGGMEYGYTF. The CDR3, as DNA: TGTGCCAGTAGGGAGTATGGGGGAATGGAGTATGGCTACACCTTC. The variable domain in full, completed from reference TRBV19 and TRBJ1-2, reads DGGITQSPKYLFRKEGQNVTLSCEQNLNHDAMYWYRQDPGQGLRLIYYSQIVNDFQKGDIAEGYSVSREKKESFPLTVTSAQKNPTAFYLCASREYGGMEYGYTFGSGTRLTVV.

This clone occurred once. This chain uses TRBV9 with TRBJ2-1; 11 bases map to TRBD2. With V trimmed by 0 bases and J by 7 bases, 15 bases remained unmatched. The length of the CDR3 is 19 residues. Germline CDR1 reads SGDLS; CDR2 reads YYNGEE. This CDR3 is CASSVATETRLAGNNEQFF. CDR3 nucleotides: TGTGCCAGCAGCGTAGCCACCGAGACCAGACTAGCGGGAAATAATGAGCAGTTCTTC.

V is TRBV7-2 and J is TRBJ2-1; D is perhaps TRBD2 (6 bases). Germline CDR1 SGHTA, CDR2 FQGNSA. Trimming took 5 bases from V and 2 from J, leaving 13 bases between them. CDR3 length: 15 residues. CDR3 bases: TGTGCCAGCAGCAAGCCTAGCGTTACCTACAATGAGCAGTTCTTC. Protein sequence: CASSKPSVTYNEQFF.

This rearrangement joins TRBV7-9 to TRBJ2-2; D call uncertain. This CDR3 is built from 14 residues. The germline V gene has CDR1 SEHNR and CDR2 FQNEAQ (reference sequence). Trimming took 5 bases from V and 7 from J, leaving 14 bases between them. This CDR3 is CASSPRTDDGELFF. The CDR3 DNA sequence: TGTGCCAGCAGCCCCCGGACGGACGACGGGGAGCTGTTTTTT.

In its sample, this clone was seen once. The gene calls are TRBV29-1 and TRBJ1-2; no clear D gene. The germline V and J ends were trimmed by 4 bases and 4 bases, with 16 bases remaining between them. CDR1 SQVTM and CDR2 ANQGSEA come from the germline V gene. The CDR3 loop spans 14 amino acids. The CDR3 sequence: CSVVEVPDRYGYTF. The CDR3 region has the DNA TGCAGCGTTGTGGAGGTACCGGACCGCTATGGCTACACCTTC.

V gene TRBV7-9 combines with J gene TRBJ1-1; tentatively, D is TRBD1 (5 bases). Germline CDR1 reads SEHNR; CDR2 reads FQNEAQ (reference sequence). The CDR3 covers 12 residues. V was cut by 5 bases and J by 8 bases, with 12 bases left in between. CDR3 sequence reads: CASSNRDGEAFF. DNA for the CDR3: TGTGCCAGCAGCAACCGGGACGGGGAAGCTTTCTTT.

For this clone: The junction and the germline gene differ at one end; a read error may be behind it. The V call is TRBV7-9, the J call TRBJ2-7; 9 bases line up with TRBD2. This CDR3 has 15 residues. CDR1 is SEHNR, CDR2 FQNEAQ, per germline (reference sequence). DNA for the CDR3: TGTGCCAGCAACAAAGAGGGGGCGCTAGCGGGGATCAAGGACTTC. Translated: CASNKEGALAGIKDF.

The chain links TRBV28 to TRBJ1-1; no reliable D call. CDR1 and CDR2 (germline): MDHEN, SYDVKM. V dropped 2 bases and J dropped 1 base, with 8 bases sitting between them. The CDR3 loop spans 14 amino acids. Written as DNA, the CDR3 is TGTGCCAGCAGTTTAGTACAGCAGAACACTGAAGCTTTCTTT. It is translated as CASSLVQQNTEAFF.

This chain connects TRBV5-1 to TRBJ2-1; 7 nucleotides line up with TRBD1. Trimming removed 4 bases from V and 8 bases from J; junction bases left unmatched: 12. The CDR3 runs 15 residues. CDR1 is SGHRS, CDR2 YFSETQ, per germline. CDR3 loop: CASSPRDSLRYEQFF. The CDR3 coding sequence is TGCGCCAGCAGCCCCCGGGACAGCCTGAGGTATGAGCAGTTCTTC.

In this sample, this clone turned up once. The chain links TRBV5-6 to TRBJ1-1; 8 bases align to TRBD1. This CDR3 is built from 14 residues. Germline loops: CDR1 SGHDT, CDR2 YYEEEE. J was trimmed by 1 base and V by 4 bases; bases with no gene match: 3. The DNA for the CDR3 is TGTGCCAGCAGCCTCGGGACAGGGAACACTGAAGCTTTCTTT. Protein product: CASSLGTGNTEAFF.

The CDR3 protein is CASSEPVSNQPQHF. CDR3 DNA: TGTGCCAGCAGTGAGCCGGTTAGCAATCAGCCCCAGCATTTT. This chain uses TRBV6-4 with TRBJ1-5, with no clear D. Germline V gives CDR1 MRHNA, CDR2 SNTAGT. The CDR3 extends over 14 amino acids. The V end was cut by 3 bases, the J end by 0 bases, with 6 bases between.

This clone showed up just a few times. V is TRBV28 and J is TRBJ2-6; 7 bases agree with TRBD1. From germline, CDR1 is MDHEN and CDR2 SYDVKM. The CDR3 is made up of 18 amino acids. V lost 3 bases and J lost 1; bases outside the gene matches: 9. The CDR3 nucleotides read TGTGCCAGCAGTTTTAGGCAGGGGGTGTCTTCTGGGGCCAACGTCCTGACTTTC. Its translation is CASSFRQGVSSGANVLTF.

This chain uses TRBV28 with TRBJ2-7; unclear D gene. V shed 5 bases and J shed 6 bases, with 11 bases lying between them. The CDR3 is 12 amino acids. Germline V CDR1 and CDR2: MDHEN, SYDVKM. The CDR3 nucleotides are TGTGCCAGCAGTCTAGTACGGCCCGAGCAGTACTTC. It encodes CASSLVRPEQYF.

The chain joins TRBV6-2 or TRBV6-3 to TRBJ2-1; tentatively, D is TRBD1 or TRBD2 (5 bases each). Germline V gene sequence: CDR1 MNHEY, CDR2 SVGEGT. The CDR3 spans 14 residues. Trimming took 5 bases from V and 8 from J, leaving 16 bases between them. CDR3 residues: CASSGGYPRYEQFF. The CDR3 DNA reads as TGTGCCAGCAGTGGGGGATATCCCAGGTATGAGCAGTTCTTC.

The chain uses TRBV12-5 and TRBJ1-1; D gene ambiguous. This CDR3 has 13 residues. With 6 bases removed from V and 4 bases from J, the gap between germline ends came to 12 bases. The germline V gene has CDR1 LGHNT and CDR2 FRNRAP. CDR3: CASGRESGTEAFF. For the CDR3, the DNA is TGTGCTAGTGGCCGGGAGTCTGGCACTGAAGCTTTCTTT. Drawing the rest from reference TRBV12-5 and TRBJ1-1, the complete variable domain is DARVTQTPRHKVTEMGQEVTMRCQPILGHNTVFWYRQTMMQGLELLAYFRNRAPLDDSGMPKDRFSAEMPDATLATLKIQPSEPRDSAVYFCASGRESGTEAFFGQGTRLTVV.

This chain links TRBV24-1 with TRBJ2-4, with D possibly TRBD2 on 6 matching bases. V lost 4 bases and J 4 bases, leaving 13 bases between the germline ends. Germline V gene lookup returns CDR1 KGHDR and CDR2 SFDVKD. The CDR3 totals 15 residues. The CDR3 sequence is CATSDGGRMKNIQYF. Written as DNA, the CDR3 is TGTGCCACCAGTGACGGTGGGAGGATGAAAAACATTCAGTACTTC.